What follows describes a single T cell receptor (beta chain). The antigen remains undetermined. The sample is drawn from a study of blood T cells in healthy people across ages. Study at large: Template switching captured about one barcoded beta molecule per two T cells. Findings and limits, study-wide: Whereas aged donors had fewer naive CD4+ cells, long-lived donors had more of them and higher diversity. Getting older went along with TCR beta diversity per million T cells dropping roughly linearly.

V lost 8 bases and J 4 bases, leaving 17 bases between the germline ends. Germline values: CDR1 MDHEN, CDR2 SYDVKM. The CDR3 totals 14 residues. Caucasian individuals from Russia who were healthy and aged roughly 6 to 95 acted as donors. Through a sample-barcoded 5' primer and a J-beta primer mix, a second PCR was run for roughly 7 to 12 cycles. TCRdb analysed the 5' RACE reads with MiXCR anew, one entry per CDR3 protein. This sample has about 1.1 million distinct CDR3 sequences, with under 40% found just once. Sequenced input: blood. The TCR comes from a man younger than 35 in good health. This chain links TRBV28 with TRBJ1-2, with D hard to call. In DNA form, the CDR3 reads TGTGCCAGCCCTTCGACGGGCCCTTTCTATGGCTACACCTTC. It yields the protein CASPSTGPFYGYTF.